This T cell receptor beta chain was identified in a study of control samples from healthy donors and cancer patients (dated by TCRdb to the early 2020s). With respect to this clone: No antigen is known for it. Per-nucleotide qualities are absent, and no much larger clonotype sits a single base away.

Reading the germline V gene gives CDR1 ENHRY and CDR2 SYGVKD. Spanning cysteine to phenylalanine, the CDR3 consists of 16 amino acids. Only the CDR3 portion is preserved as DNA: 48 bases, with reading frame beginning at the first base. For this chain, trimming is 6 bases at the V end and 0 bases at the J end, and the number of junction bases without a gene match is 8. The library was produced with the immunoSEQ multiplex PCR assay. Drawn from immuneACCESS, this table holds only the in-frame rearrangements with V and J called that TCRdb kept. Clones are partly lost; checked studies trace under half to an unresolved V gene and leave the rest unexplained. The sample data list 130,000 or so clones, and roughly 89% of these were observed just once. About 7.9% of the sample belongs to the ten largest clones.

The receptor's source is a man between 50 and 59 years old with head and neck cancer. The material sequenced was PBMCs. The rearrangement joined TRBV10-3 to TRBJ1-2, and 9 junctional nucleotides match TRBD1. The DNA sequence is as follows: TGTGCCATCAGGGCCTCCGGGACAGGGCCTAACTATGGCTACACCTTC. It specifies CAIRASGTGPNYGYTF.